The clone carrying this T cell receptor (beta chain) is classed as medium-sized. This sample was included in a study of immune characterization of retroperitoneal liposarcoma. This CDR3 has 15 residues. Germline V CDR1 and CDR2: MNHNS, SASEGT. Between the trimmed V and J ends, which lost 0 bases and 2 bases, there was a span of 11 bases. From the PCR reads, TCRdb called clonotypes with MiXCR, one entry per CDR3 protein. The sample contains some 10,000 distinct CDR3 sequences, 25% to 35% of which appear only once. The sequence came from a male donor with retroperitoneal liposarcoma. The sample consisted of tumor tissue. The chain joins TRBV6-1 to TRBJ2-7; maybe TRBD2 (6 bases). The CDR3 loop is CASSEAGGNPYEQYF. CDR3 nucleotide sequence: TGTGCCAGCAGTGAAGCGGGCGGGAACCCCTACGAGCAGTACTTC.